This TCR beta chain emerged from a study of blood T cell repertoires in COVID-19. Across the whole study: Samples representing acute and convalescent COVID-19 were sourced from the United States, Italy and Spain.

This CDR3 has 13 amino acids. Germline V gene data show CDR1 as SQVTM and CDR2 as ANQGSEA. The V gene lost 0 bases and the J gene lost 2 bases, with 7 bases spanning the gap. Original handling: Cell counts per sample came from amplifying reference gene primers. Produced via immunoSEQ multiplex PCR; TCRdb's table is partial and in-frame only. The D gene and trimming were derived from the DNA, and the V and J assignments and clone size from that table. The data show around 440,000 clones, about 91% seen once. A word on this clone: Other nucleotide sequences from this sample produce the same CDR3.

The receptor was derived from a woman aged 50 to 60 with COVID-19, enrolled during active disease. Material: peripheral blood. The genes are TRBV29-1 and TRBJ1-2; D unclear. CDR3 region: CSVEDRPNYGYTF. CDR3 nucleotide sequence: TGCAGCGTTGAAGACAGGCCCAACTATGGCTACACCTTC.